The 15 T cell receptor beta chains presented below share a single source sample, sequenced in a study of T-cell reconstitution after alpha-beta-depleted transplantation in children. The TCRbeta library was prepared with unique molecular identifiers. TCRdb reanalysed the PCR reads using MiXCR and keeps one entry per CDR3 protein. The repertoire consists of more than 15,000 distinct CDR3 sequences, with roughly 5.3% occurring once and the leading ten covering around 6.9%. The sample in question was PBMCs, obtained before TCRalphabeta/CD19-depleted stem cell transplant. The receptors were sampled from a boy aged 5-17 years with acute lymphoblastic leukemia, due to receive a stem cell transplant.

At least ten counts were recorded for this clonotype. The chain combines TRBV7-9 with TRBJ1-2, with 7 bases lining up with TRBD1. V gave up 4 bases and J gave up 4 bases; unmatched junction bases: 9. This CDR3 has 15 amino acids. Germline assignment: CDR1 SEHNR and CDR2 FQNEAQ (reference sequence). DNA for the CDR3: TGTGCCAGCAGCTCTTACGGAACAGGGGCCTATGGCTACACCTTC. Translating it yields CASSSYGTGAYGYTF. Supplemented by reference TRBV7-9 and TRBJ1-2, the full variable domain reads DTGVSQNPRHKITKRGQNVTFRCDPISEHNRLYWYRQTLGQGPEFLTYFQNEAQLEKSRLLSDRFSAERPKGSFSTLEIQRTEQGDSAMYLCASSSYGTGAYGYTFGSGTRLTVV.

This clonotype has a count of ten or more. The V call is TRBV7-7, the J call TRBJ2-5, with D possibly being TRBD2 (5 bases). The length of the CDR3 is 16 residues. Trimming cost V 4 bases and J 9 bases, with 24 bases left between them. Germline V gene lookup returns CDR1 SSHAT and CDR2 FNYEAQ (reference sequence). DNA for the CDR3: TGTGCCAGCAGCTCCTCCGGAGTAGGGTCCAAGAGGGCCCAGTACTTC. Encoded protein: CASSSSGVGSKRAQYF.

This clonotype was recorded at least ten times. The chain is built from TRBV7-9 and TRBJ1-5, with D perhaps matching TRBD1 (6 bases). The germline V and J ends were trimmed by 5 bases and 7 bases, with 15 bases remaining between them. There are 14 residues in the CDR3. CDR1 and CDR2 from the germline V gene are SEHNR and FQNEAQ (reference sequence). The CDR3 loop is CASSPDRTRQPQHF. Here the CDR3 DNA reads TGTGCCAGCAGCCCGGACAGAACGAGGCAGCCCCAGCATTTT.

By share of the sample, this clonotype is medium-sized. The V and J genes are TRBV6-6 and TRBJ2-1, with TRBD1 identical over 7 bases. The germline V gene encodes CDR1 MNHNY and CDR2 SVGAGI (reference sequence). V gave up 5 bases and J gave up 4 bases; unmatched junction bases: 11. The CDR3 runs to 16 residues. The CDR3 here is CASSPTGTVPYNEQFF. CDR3 sequence (DNA): TGTGCCAGCAGTCCAACAGGGACAGTTCCGTACAATGAGCAGTTCTTC.

This clonotype counts as medium-sized. The V gene is TRBV5-6, the J gene TRBJ2-5; D not resolved. The CDR3 loop spans 15 amino acids. The V end lost 1 base, the J end lost 2 bases, and 12 bases lay between the germline ends. From germline, CDR1 is SGHDT and CDR2 YYEEEE. CDR3 region: CASSLWLGSQETQYF. In nucleotides, the CDR3 is TGTGCCAGCAGCTTGTGGCTTGGCAGTCAAGAGACCCAGTACTTC.

By proportion, this clonotype is medium-sized (0.01 to 0.1%). The J gene is TRBJ2-3, the V gene TRBV29-1; no clear D gene. Trimming removed 5 bases at V and 1 base at J, with 16 bases between. CDR3 size: 15 residues. Germline values: CDR1 SQVTM, CDR2 ANQGSEA. The CDR3 bases are TGCAGCGTTTCAAATTCAGGTCCCCGCACAGATACGCAGTATTTT. This translates into CSVSNSGPRTDTQYF.

This clonotype came up many times. The rearrangement uses TRBV28 and TRBJ2-7, with 14 positions matching TRBD2. V was clipped by 10 bases and J by 6 bases; unmatched bases: 14. Germline assignment: CDR1 MDHEN and CDR2 SYDVKM. This CDR3 is built from 16 residues. Here the CDR3 reads CAIHSSPTSGRGEQYF. In nucleotides, the CDR3 is TGTGCCATCCATTCTTCGCCGACTAGCGGGAGGGGCGAGCAGTACTTC.

This clonotype is labeled as medium-sized (0.01 to 0.1%). The gene calls are TRBV6-6 and TRBJ1-4; 10 nucleotides align to TRBD1. Trimming cost V 6 bases and J 10 bases; bases outside gene matches: 8. CDR3 length equals 14 residues. CDR1 is MNHNY, CDR2 SVGAGI, per germline (reference sequence). CDR3 loop: CASRTGTGVGKLFF. The DNA of the CDR3 is TGTGCCAGCAGGACCGGGACAGGGGTCGGAAAACTGTTTTTT.

This clonotype is judged medium-sized (0.01 to 0.1%). This chain connects TRBV7-2 to TRBJ2-7; 11 bases are shared with TRBD2. CDR1 and CDR2 (germline): SGHTA, FQGNSA. The CDR3 runs to 16 residues. V shed 5 bases, J shed 7 bases, and the junction held 13 bases outside the gene matches. CDR3 protein: CASSPTSGILSWEQYF. The CDR3 DNA reads TGTGCCAGCAGCCCGACTAGCGGGATCCTAAGCTGGGAGCAGTACTTC.

This clonotype occurred many times. The genes are TRBV7-8 and TRBJ1-1, with 10 bases matching TRBD1. The ends lost 4 bases at V and 7 bases at J; junction bases unmatched: 9. In germline, CDR1 is SGHVS, CDR2 FQNEAQ. This CDR3 contains 15 residues. The CDR3 nucleotides are TGTGCCAGCAGCTCCTTCCTAGGACAGGGGGTTGAAGCTTTCTTT. Encoded protein: CASSSFLGQGVEAFF. The full variable domain, with the rest looked up from reference TRBV7-8 and TRBJ1-1, is GAGVSQSPRYKVAKRGQDVALRCDPISGHVSLFWYQQALGQGPEFLTYFQNEAQLDKSGLPSDRFFAERPEGSVSTLKIQRTQQEDSAVYLCASSSFLGQGVEAFFGQGTRLTVV.

This clonotype has at least ten counts. The rearrangement joins TRBV7-2 to TRBJ2-2; D uncertain. This CDR3 is built from 12 residues. The ends were cut back, 5 bases at V and 8 bases at J, with 9 bases in the middle. CDR1 is SGHTA and CDR2 is FQGNSA in the germline V gene. CDR3 nucleotides: TGTGCCAGCAGCCCAAATGGGGGGGAGCTGTTTTTT. As protein: CASSPNGGELFF.

This clonotype appeared many times. V gene TRBV28 combines with J gene TRBJ1-5; TRBD1 agrees at 8 bases. This CDR3 is built from 14 residues. Germline CDR1 MDHEN, CDR2 SYDVKM. The J segment lost 3 bases and the V segment lost 6 bases, leaving 4 bases of the junction unmatched. The CDR3 loop is CASRTGVANQPQHF. Here the CDR3 DNA reads TGTGCCAGCAGGACAGGGGTAGCCAATCAGCCCCAGCATTTT.

This clonotype has a handful of counts. The rearrangement uses TRBV20-1 and TRBJ2-2, with TRBD2 matching 7 bases. Germline V lookup: CDR1 DFQATT, CDR2 SNEGSKA (reference sequence). This CDR3 is 14 amino acids long. V shed 6 bases, J shed 1 base, and the junction held 5 bases outside the gene matches. CDR3 DNA: TGCAGTGCCAAAAGGGAGGGGAACACCGGGGAGCTGTTTTTT. This sequence encodes CSAKREGNTGELFF.

In this sample, this clonotype turned up many times. This chain uses TRBV5-1 with TRBJ1-1; 9 nucleotides match TRBD1. Germline assignment: CDR1 SGHRS and CDR2 YFSETQ. The V and J ends lost 4 bases and 0 bases, in that order; junction bases with no gene match: 7. The length of the CDR3 is 16 residues. The CDR3 DNA reads TGCGCCAGCAGCACCCTAAGGACAGGGGTGAACACTGAAGCTTTCTTT. Protein sequence: CASSTLRTGVNTEAFF.

This clonotype was seen at least ten times. The V call is TRBV5-1, the J call TRBJ2-1, with 8 bases fitting TRBD2. This CDR3 contains 16 residues. V lost 1 base, J lost 7 bases, and 10 bases stayed unmatched. Per the germline V gene, CDR1 is SGHRS and CDR2 is YFSETQ. CDR3 protein: CASSLSGTRGINEQFF. CDR3 DNA sequence: TGCGCCAGCAGCTTGTCCGGGACTAGGGGTATAAATGAGCAGTTCTTC.